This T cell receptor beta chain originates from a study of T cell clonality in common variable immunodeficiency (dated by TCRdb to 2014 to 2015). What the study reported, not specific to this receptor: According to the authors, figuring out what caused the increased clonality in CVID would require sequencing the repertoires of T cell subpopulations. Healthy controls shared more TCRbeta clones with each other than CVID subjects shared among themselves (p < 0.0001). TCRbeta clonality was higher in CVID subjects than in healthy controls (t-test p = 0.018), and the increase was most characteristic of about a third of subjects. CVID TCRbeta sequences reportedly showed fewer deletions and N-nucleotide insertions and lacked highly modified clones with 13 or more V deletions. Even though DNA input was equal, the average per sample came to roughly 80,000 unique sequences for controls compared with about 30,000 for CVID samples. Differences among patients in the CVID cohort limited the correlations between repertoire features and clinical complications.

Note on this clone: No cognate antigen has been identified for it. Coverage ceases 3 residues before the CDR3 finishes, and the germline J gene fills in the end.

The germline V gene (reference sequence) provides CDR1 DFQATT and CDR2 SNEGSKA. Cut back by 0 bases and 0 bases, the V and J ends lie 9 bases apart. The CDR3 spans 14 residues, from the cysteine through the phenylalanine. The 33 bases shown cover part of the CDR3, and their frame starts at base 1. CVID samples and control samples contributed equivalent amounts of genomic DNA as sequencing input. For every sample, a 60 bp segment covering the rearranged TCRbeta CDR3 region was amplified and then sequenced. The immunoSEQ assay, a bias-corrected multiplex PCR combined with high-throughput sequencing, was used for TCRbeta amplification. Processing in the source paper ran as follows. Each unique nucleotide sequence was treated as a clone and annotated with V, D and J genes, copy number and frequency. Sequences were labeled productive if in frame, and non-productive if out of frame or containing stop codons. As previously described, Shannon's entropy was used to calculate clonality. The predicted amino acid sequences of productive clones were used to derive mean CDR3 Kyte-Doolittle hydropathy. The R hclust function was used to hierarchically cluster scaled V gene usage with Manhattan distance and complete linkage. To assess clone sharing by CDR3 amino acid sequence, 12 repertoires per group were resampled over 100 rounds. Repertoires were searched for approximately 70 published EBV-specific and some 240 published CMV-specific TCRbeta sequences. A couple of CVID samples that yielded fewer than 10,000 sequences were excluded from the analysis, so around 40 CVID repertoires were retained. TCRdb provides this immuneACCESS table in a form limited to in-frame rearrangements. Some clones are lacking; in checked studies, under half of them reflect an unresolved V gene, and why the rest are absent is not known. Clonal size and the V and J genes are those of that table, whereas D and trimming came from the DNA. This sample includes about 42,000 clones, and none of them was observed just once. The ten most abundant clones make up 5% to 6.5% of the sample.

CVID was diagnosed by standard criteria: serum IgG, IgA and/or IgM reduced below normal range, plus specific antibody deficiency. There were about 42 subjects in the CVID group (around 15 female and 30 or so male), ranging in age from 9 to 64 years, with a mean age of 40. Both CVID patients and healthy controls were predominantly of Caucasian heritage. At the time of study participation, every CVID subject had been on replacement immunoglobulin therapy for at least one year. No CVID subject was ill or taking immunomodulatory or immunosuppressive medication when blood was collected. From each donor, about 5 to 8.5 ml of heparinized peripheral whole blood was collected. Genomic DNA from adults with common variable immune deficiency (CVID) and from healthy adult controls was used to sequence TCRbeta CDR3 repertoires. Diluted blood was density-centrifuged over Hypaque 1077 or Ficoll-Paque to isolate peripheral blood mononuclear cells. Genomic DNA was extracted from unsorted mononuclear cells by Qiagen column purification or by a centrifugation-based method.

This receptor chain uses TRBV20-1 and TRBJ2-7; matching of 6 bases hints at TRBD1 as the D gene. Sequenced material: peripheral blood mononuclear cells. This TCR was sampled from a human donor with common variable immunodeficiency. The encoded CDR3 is CSARDVGASYEQYF. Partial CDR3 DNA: TGCAGTGCTAGAGATGTGGGGGCCTCCTACGAG.